In its sample, the clone carrying this T cell receptor (beta chain) was seen a few times. Germline V CDR1 and CDR2: DFQATT, SNEGSKA (reference sequence). This CDR3 spans 13 amino acids. V was clipped by 0 bases and J by 10 bases, with 13 bases between them. The data were obtained in a study of T-cell reconstitution after alpha-beta-depleted transplantation in children. Unique molecular identifiers were built into the TCRbeta library. TCRdb reprocessed the PCR reads via MiXCR and lists one record per CDR3 protein. The sample holds some 250,000 distinct CDR3 sequences, 9.5% to 15% seen once. The sequence derives from a human donor who donated a stem cell graft to a child with acute lymphoblastic leukemia. Source: PBMCs from the stem cell graft donor, taken from the stem cell graft. V and J are TRBV20-1 and TRBJ2-1; D may correspond to TRBD1 or TRBD2 (5 bases each). The CDR3 nucleotides read TGCAGTGCTAGAGAGGGACCCCGCGGGGAGCAGTTCTTC. As protein: CSAREGPRGEQFF.